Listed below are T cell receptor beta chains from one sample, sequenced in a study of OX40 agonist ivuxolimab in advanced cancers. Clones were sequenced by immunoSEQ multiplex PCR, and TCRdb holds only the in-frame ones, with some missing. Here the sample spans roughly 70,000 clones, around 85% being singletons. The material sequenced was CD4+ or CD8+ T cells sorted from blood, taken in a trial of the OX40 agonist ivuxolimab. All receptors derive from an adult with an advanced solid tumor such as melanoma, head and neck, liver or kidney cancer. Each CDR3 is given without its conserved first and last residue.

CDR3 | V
ASSLPGEERQF | TRBV7-9
AWRLAGGPGEQF | TRBV30
ASSPPIGGFQGLF | TRBV7-2
ASSGVTNEKLF | TRBV2
ASSFAWAGTTGELF | TRBV5-6
ASSSLAGEF | TRBV7-8
AWSWGRQGVTGELF | TRBV30
ASSLGTGLF | TRBV11-2
ASSYSGTGRRETQY | TRBV6-5
ASIGRVNTEAF | TRBV5-1
ASSTRQGGIQETQY | TRBV7-2
ASSPPSGQGSWTDTQY | TRBV18
ASSLSGTGGWDEQF | TRBV27
ATSRGGLFYNEQF | TRBV15
ASSLGLAGVNEQF | TRBV6-5
ASSQGTRYEQF | TRBV4-1
ASSLRPLSTGGHYEQY | TRBV27
ASSLVRVVDEQY | TRBV5-1
ASSIVGAEAKNIQY | TRBV19
ASSPDQGGEAF | TRBV18
ASRGLAGGTRSSYEQY | TRBV7-8
ASSQDNFGTNQPQH | TRBV4-2
ASRPDRYTGELF | TRBV6-5
ASSYSRTGGNYGYT | TRBV6-5
ASSIEHLKTQY | TRBV19
ASSLWQSSYNEQF | TRBV5-1
SVEAQGDEQY | TRBV29-1
ASSPWTSGGAGRSYEQY | TRBV7-2
ASSLAKGGEKLF | TRBV5-4
ASSLLLAPPTGELF | TRBV7-2
ASSLLGRSTDTQY | TRBV7-6
ASSEASGTYGYT | TRBV2
ASSPRTSGVNTGELF | TRBV19
ASSFPGSYEQY | TRBV5-4
ASSLAGQGAPETQY | TRBV11-2
ASSLSETQY | TRBV7-2
SVEDDDTFYGYT | TRBV29-1
ASSPSLLAWSTDTQY | TRBV27
AISGPGTGKLF | TRBV10-3
ATSRGGNYGYT | TRBV15
ASSLGGQTNEKLF | TRBV5-1
ASNMGPSGIYEQY | TRBV5-4
ASSLDRPDTTILNTEAF | TRBV11-2
ASSPEPQLYGYT | TRBV7-2